This T cell receptor beta chain stems from a study of cytomegalovirus exposure and HLA in healthy donors. TCRdb's copy holds only in-frame clones and misses some; the assay was immunoSEQ multiplex PCR. The sample has 220,000 or so clones; approximately 82% are singletons. The sequenced sample consisted of PBMCs. This receptor was taken from a young woman in good health and CMV-seronegative.

In DNA, the CDR3 is TGTGCCAGCAGTTACCATGGGACTAGCGGGACAAATGAGCAGTTCTTC. Translating gives CASSYHGTSGTNEQFF. The J gene is TRBJ2-1, the V gene TRBV6-5, with 13 positions matching TRBD2. Germline V gene data show CDR1 as MNHEY and CDR2 as SVGAGI. This CDR3 spans 16 amino acids. Trimming cost V 2 bases and J 7 bases; bases outside gene matches: 5.